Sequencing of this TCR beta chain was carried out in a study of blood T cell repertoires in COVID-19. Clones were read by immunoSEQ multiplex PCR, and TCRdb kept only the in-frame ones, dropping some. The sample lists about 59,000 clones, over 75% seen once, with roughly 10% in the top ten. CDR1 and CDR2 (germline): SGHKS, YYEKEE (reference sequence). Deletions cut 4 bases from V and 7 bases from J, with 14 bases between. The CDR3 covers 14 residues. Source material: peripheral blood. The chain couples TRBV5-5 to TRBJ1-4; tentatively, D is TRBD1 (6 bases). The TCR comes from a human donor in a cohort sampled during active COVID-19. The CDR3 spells CASSAINRAEKLFF. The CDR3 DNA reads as TGTGCCAGCAGCGCCATCAACAGGGCTGAAAAACTGTTTTTT. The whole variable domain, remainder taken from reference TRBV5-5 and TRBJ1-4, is DAGVTQSPTHLIKTRGQQVTLRCSPISGHKSVSWYQQVLGQGPQFIFQYYEKEERGRGNFPDRFSARQFPNYSSELNVNALLLGDSALYLCASSAINRAEKLFFGSGTQLSVL.